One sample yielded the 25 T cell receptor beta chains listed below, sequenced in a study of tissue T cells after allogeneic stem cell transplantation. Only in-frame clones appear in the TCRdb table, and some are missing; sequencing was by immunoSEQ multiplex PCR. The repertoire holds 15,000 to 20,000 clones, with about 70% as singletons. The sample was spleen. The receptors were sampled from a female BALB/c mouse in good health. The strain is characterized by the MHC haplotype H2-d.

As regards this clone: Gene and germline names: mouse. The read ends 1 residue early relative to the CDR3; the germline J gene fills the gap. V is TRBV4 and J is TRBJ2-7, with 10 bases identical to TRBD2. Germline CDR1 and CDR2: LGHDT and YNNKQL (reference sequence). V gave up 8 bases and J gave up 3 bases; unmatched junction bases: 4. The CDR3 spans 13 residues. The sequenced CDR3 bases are TGTGCCAGCGCCGGGACTGGGGTCTATGAACAGTAC. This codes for CASAGTGVYEQY. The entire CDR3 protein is CASAGTGVYEQYF.

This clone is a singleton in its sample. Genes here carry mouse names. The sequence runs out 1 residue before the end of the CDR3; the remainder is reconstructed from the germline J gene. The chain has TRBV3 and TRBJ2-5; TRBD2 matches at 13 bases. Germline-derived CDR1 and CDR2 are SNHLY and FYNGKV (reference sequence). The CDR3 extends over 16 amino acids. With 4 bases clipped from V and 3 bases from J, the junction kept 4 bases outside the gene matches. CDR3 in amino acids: CASSWTGGARQDTQYF. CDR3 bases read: TGTGCCAGCAGCTGGACTGGGGGGGCGCGGCAAGACACCCAGTAC.

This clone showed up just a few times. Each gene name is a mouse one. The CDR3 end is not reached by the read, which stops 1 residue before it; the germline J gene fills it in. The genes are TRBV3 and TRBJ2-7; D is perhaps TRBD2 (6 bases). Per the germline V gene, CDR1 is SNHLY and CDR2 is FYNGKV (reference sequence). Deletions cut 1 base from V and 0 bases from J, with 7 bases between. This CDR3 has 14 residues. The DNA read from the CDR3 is TGTGCCAGCAGCTTAGATGGGGGCTCCTATGAACAGTAC. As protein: CASSLDGGSYEQY. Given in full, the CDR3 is CASSLDGGSYEQYF. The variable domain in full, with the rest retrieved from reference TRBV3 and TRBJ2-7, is GPKVLQIPSHQIIDMGQMVTLNCDPVSNHLYFYWYKQILGQQMEFLVNFYNGKVMEKSKLFKDQFSVERPDGSYFTLKIQPTALEDSAVYFCASSLDGGSYEQYFGPGTRLTVL.

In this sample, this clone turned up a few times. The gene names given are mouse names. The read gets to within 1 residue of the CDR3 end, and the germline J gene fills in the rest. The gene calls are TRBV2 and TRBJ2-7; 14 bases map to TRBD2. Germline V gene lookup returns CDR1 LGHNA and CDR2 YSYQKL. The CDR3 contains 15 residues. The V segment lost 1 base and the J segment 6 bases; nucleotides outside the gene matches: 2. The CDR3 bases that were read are TGTGCCAGCAGCCAAGGGGGACTGGGGGGGCTTGAACAGTAC. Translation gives CASSQGGLGGLEQY. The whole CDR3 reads CASSQGGLGGLEQYF.

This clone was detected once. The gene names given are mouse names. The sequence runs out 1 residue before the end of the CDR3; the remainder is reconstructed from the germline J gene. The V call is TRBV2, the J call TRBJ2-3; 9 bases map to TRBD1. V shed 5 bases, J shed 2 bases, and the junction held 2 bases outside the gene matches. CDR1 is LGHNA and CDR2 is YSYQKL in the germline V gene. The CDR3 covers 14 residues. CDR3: CASSGTGYAETLYF. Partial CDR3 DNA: TGTGCCAGCAGCGGGACAGGGTATGCAGAAACGCTGTAT.

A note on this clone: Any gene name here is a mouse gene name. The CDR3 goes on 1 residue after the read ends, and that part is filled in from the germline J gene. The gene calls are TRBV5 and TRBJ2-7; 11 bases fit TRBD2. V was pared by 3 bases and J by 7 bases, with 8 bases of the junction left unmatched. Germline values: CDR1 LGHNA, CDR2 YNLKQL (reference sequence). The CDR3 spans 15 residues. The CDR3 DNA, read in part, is TGTGCCAGCAGCCATAACTGGGGGGGCGCGGGAGAACAGTAC. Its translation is CASSHNWGGAGEQY. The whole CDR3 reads CASSHNWGGAGEQYF.

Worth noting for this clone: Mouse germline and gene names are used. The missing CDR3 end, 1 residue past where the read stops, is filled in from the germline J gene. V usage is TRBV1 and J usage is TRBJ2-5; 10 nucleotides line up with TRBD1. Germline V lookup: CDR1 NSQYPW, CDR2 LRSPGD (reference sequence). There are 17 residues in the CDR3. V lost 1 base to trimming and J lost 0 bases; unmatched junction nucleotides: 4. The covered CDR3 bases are TGCACCTGCAGTGCAGCCGGGACAGGGGAGAACCAAGACACCCAGTAC. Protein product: CTCSAAGTGENQDTQY. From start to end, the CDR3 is CTCSAAGTGENQDTQYF.

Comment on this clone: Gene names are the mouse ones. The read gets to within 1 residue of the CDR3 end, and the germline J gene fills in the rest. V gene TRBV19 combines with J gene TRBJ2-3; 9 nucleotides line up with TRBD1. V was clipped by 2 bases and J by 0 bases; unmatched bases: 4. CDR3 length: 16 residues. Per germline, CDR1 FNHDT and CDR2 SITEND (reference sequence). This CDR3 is CASSIAQGASAETLYF. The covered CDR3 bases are TGTGCCAGCAGTATTGCACAGGGGGCTAGTGCAGAAACGCTGTAT.

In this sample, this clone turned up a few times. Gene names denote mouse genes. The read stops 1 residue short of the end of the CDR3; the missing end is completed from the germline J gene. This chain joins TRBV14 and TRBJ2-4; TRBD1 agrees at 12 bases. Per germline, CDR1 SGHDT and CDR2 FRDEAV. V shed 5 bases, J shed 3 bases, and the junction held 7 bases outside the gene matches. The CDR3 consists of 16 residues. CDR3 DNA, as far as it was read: TGTGCCAGCAGAACCGGGACAGGGGGCGCCCAAAACACCTTGTAC. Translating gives CASRTGTGGAQNTLY. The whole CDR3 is CASRTGTGGAQNTLYF. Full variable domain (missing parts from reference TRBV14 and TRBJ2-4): EAGVTQSPRYAVLQEGQAVSFWCDPISGHDTLYWYQQPRDQGPQLLVYFRDEAVIDNSQLPSDRFSAVRPKGTNSTLKIQSAKQGDTATYLCASRTGTGGAQNTLYFGAGTRLSVL.

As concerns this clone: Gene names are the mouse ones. The sequenced part of the CDR3 DNA is TGTGCCTGGAGGGGCAAAAACACAGAAGTCTTC. Translation gives CAWRGKNTEVF. The CDR3 reads in full as CAWRGKNTEVFF. This chain links TRBV31 with TRBJ1-1; D call uncertain. Read coverage stops 1 residue before the CDR3 terminus; the germline J gene supplies the remainder. V gave up 3 bases and J gave up 1 base, with 6 bases separating them. The germline V gene has CDR1 GKSSPN and CDR2 SITVG. This CDR3 is built from 12 residues.

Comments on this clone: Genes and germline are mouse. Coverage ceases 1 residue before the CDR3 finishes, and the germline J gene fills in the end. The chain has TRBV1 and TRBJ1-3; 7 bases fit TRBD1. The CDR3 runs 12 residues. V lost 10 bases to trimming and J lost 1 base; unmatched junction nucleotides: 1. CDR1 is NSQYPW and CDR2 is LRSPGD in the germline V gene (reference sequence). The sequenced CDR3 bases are TGCACCTTACAGGGGTCTGGAAATACGCTCTAT. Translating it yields CTLQGSGNTLY. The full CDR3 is CTLQGSGNTLYF.

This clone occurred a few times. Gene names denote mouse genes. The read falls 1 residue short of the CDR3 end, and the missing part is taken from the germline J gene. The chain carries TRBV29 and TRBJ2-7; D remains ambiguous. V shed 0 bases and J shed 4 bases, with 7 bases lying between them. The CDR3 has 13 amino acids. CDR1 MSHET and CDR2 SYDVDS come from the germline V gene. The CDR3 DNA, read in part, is TGTGCTAGCAGTTTATCGAGGCAGTATGAACAGTAC. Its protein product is CASSLSRQYEQY. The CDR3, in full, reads CASSLSRQYEQYF.

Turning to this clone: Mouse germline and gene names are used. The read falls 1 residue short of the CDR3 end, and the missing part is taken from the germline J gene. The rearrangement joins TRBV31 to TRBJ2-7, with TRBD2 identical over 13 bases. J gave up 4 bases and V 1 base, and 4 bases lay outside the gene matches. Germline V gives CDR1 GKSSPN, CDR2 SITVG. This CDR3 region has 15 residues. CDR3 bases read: TGTGCCTGGAGTCCAGGGACTGGGGGGGTATATGAACAGTAC. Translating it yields CAWSPGTGGVYEQY. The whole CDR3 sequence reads CAWSPGTGGVYEQYF. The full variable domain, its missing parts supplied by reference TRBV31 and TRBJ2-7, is AQTIHQWPVAEIKAVGSPLSLGCTIKGKSSPNLYWYWQATGGTLQQLFYSITVGQVESVVQLNLSASRPKDDQFILSTEKLLLSHSGFYLCAWSPGTGGVYEQYFGPGTRLTVL.

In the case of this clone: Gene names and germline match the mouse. The covered CDR3 bases are TGTGCCAGCGGTGGGGGACAAGGGAGTGACGAAAGATTATTT. It codes for CASGGGQGSDERLF. The CDR3 reads in full as CASGGGQGSDERLFF. The chain has TRBV13-2 and TRBJ1-4; the D gene is possibly TRBD1 (6 bases). The read finishes 1 residue shy of the CDR3 end, and the germline J gene is used to complete it. CDR1 NNHNN and CDR2 SYGAGS come from the germline V gene (reference sequence). The CDR3 loop spans 15 amino acids. V lost 3 bases, J lost 6 bases, and 15 bases lay in between.

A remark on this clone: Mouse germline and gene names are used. This chain's CDR3 is CAWSLTGGRSAETLYF. The part of the CDR3 DNA that was read is TGTGCCTGGAGTCTAACCGGGGGGCGTAGTGCAGAAACGCTGTAT. V is TRBV31 and J is TRBJ2-3; D perhaps matches TRBD2 (7 bases). The CDR3 end lies 1 residue beyond the end of the read and is filled in from the germline J gene. The length of the CDR3 is 16 residues. Germline V gives CDR1 GKSSPN, CDR2 SITVG. The V end lost 0 bases, the J end lost 0 bases, and 13 bases lay between the germline ends.

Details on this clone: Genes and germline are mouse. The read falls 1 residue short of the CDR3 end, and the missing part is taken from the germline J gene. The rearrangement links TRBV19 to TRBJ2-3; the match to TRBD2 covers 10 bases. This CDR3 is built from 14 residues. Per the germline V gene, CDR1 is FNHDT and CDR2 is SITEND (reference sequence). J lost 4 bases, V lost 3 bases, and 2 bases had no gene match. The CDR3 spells CASSKTGGPETLYF. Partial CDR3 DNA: TGTGCCAGCAGTAAGACTGGGGGGCCAGAAACGCTGTAT.

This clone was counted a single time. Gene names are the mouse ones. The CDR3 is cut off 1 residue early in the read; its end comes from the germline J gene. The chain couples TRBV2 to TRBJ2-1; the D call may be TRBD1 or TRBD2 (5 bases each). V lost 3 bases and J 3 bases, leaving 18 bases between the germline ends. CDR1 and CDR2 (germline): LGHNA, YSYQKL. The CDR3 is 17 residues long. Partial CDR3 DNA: TGTGCCAGCAGCCACCCCTCCGGGGCAGGGATCTATGCTGAGCAGTTC. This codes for CASSHPSGAGIYAEQF. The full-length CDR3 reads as CASSHPSGAGIYAEQFF.

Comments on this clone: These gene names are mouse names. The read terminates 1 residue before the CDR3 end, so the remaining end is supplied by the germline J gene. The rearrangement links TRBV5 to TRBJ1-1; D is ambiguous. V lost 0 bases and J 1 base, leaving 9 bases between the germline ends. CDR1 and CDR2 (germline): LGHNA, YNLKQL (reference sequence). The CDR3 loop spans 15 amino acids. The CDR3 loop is CASSQDLPRNTEVFF. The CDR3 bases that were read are TGTGCCAGCAGCCAAGATCTTCCCAGAAACACAGAAGTCTTC.

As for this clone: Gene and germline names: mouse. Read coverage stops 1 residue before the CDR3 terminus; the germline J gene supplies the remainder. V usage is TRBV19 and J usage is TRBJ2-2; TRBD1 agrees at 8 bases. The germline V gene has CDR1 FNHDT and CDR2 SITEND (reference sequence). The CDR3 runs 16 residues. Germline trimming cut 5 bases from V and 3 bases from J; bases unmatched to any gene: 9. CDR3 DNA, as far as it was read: TGTGCCAGCAGCACGACAGGGGCGCAGGACACCGGGCAGCTCTAC. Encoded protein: CASSTTGAQDTGQLY. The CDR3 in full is CASSTTGAQDTGQLYF.

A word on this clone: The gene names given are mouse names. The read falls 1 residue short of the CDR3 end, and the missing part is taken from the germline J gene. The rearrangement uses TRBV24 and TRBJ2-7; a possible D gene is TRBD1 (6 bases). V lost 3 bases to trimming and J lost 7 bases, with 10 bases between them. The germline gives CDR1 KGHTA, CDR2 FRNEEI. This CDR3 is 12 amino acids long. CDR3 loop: CASSLQGREQYF. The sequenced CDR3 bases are TGTGCCAGCAGTCTTCAGGGGCGCGAACAGTAC.

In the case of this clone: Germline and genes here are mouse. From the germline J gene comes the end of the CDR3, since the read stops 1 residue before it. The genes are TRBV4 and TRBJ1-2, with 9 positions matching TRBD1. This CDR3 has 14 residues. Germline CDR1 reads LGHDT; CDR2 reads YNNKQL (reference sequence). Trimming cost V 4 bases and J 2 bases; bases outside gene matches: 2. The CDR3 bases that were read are TGTGCCAGCAGCTCGACAGGGGGGAACTCCGACTACACC. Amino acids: CASSSTGGNSDYT. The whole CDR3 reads CASSSTGGNSDYTF.

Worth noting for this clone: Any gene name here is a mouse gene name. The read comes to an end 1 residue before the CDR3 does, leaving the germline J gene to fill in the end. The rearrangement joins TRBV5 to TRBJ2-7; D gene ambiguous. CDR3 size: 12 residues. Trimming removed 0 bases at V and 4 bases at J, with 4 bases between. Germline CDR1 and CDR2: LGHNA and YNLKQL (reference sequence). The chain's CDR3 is CASSQDRYEQYF. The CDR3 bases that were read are TGTGCCAGCAGCCAAGACAGATATGAACAGTAC.

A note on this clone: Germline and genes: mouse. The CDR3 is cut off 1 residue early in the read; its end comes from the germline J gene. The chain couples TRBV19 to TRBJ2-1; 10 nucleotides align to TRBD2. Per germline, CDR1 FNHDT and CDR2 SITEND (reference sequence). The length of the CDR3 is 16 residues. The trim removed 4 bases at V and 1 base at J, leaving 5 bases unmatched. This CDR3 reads CASSVWGGGNYAEQFF. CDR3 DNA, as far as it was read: TGTGCCAGCAGTGTCTGGGGGGGCGGGAACTATGCTGAGCAGTTC.

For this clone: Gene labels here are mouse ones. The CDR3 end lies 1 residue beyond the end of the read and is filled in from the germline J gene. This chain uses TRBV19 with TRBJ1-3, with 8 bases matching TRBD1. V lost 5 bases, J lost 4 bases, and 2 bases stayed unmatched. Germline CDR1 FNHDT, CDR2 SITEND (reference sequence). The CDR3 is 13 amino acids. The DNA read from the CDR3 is TGTGCCAGCAGGGACAGGGAGGGAAATACGCTCTAT. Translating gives CASRDREGNTLY. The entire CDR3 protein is CASRDREGNTLYF.

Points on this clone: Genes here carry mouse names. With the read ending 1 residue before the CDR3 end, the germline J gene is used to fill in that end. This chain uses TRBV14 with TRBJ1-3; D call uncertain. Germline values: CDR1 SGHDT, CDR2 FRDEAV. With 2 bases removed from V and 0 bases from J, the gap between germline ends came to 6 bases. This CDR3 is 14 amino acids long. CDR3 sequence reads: CASSLVDSGNTLYF. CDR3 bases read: TGTGCCAGCAGTTTAGTAGATTCTGGAAATACGCTCTAT.